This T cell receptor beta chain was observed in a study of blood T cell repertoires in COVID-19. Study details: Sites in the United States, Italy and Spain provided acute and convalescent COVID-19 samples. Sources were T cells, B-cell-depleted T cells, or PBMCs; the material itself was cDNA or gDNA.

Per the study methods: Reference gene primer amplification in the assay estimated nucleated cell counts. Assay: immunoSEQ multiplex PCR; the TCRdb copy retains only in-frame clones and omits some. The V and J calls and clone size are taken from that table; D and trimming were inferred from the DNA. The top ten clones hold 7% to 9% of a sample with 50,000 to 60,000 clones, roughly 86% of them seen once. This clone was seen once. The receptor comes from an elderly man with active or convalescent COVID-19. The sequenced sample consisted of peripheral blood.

The CDR3 DNA is TGTGCCAGCAGTTACCCGGCGGGGCAGTACTTC. Its translation is CASSYPAGQYF. V and J are TRBV6-2 or TRBV6-3 and TRBJ2-7; perhaps TRBD2 as D (5 bases). Trimming removed 2 bases from V and 9 bases from J, with 8 bases in between. Germline CDR1 MNHEY, CDR2 SVGEGT. The CDR3 is 11 amino acids.